These 3 T cell receptor beta chains were sequenced from one sample in a study of blood T cell repertoires in COVID-19. Assay: immunoSEQ multiplex PCR; the TCRdb copy retains only in-frame clones and omits some. The data show 150,000 to 200,000 clones, approximately 83% seen once. The sample comprised peripheral blood. All receptors derive from an elderly woman with acute or convalescent COVID-19.

The J gene is TRBJ2-2, the V gene TRBV4-3; the match to TRBD1 covers 7 bases. The CDR3 is 16 residues long. CDR1 is LGHNA, CDR2 YSLEER, per germline. V was clipped by 4 bases and J by 2 bases; unmatched bases: 7. The CDR3 loop reads CASSPLGTDNTGELFF. The CDR3 bases are TGCGCCAGCAGCCCATTAGGGACAGATAACACCGGGGAGCTGTTTTTT.

This clone was seen only once. The V gene is TRBV11-3, the J gene TRBJ2-7; D possibly corresponds to TRBD1 (7 bases). The V end was cut by 1 base, the J end by 3 bases, with 10 bases between. The germline V gene has CDR1 SGHNT and CDR2 YENEEA. The CDR3 sequence is 14 residues long. The CDR3 here is CASSLGGDSYEQYF. The CDR3 nucleotides read TGTGCCAGCAGCTTAGGGGGGGACAGCTACGAGCAGTACTTC.

The chain combines TRBV5-4 with TRBJ2-1, with D unresolved. Per the germline V gene, CDR1 is SGHNT and CDR2 is YYREEE (reference sequence). The V end lost 4 bases, the J end lost 0 bases, and 14 bases lay between the germline ends. The CDR3 contains 16 residues. The CDR3 region has the DNA TGTGCCAGCAGCCAAAAAGAGAAGAGCTCCTACAATGAGCAGTTCTTC. This encodes CASSQKEKSSYNEQFF.